These 8 T cell receptor beta chains were sequenced from one sample in a study of blood T cell repertoires in COVID-19. Sequenced by immunoSEQ multiplex PCR; TCRdb stores in-frame clones only, minus some. In the table there are 230,000 or so clones, roughly 76% of which are singletons. The material sequenced was peripheral blood. The receptors stem from a human donor in a cohort sampled during active COVID-19.

This chain connects TRBV30 to TRBJ2-7; TRBD1 matches at 9 bases. The germline gives CDR1 GTSNPN, CDR2 SVGIG (reference sequence). The J segment lost 5 bases and the V segment lost 4 bases, leaving 6 bases of the junction unmatched. The CDR3 consists of 13 residues. The chain's CDR3 is CAWKGQGGDEQYF. The CDR3 region has the DNA TGTGCCTGGAAGGGACAGGGCGGGGACGAGCAGTACTTC. Together with reference TRBV30 and TRBJ2-7, the CDR3 gives the full variable domain: SQTIHQWPATLVQPVGSPLSLECTVEGTSNPNLYWYRQAAGRGLQLLFYSVGIGQISSEVPQNLSASRPQDRQFILSSKKLLLSDSGFYLCAWKGQGGDEQYFGPGTRLTVT.

The V and J genes are TRBV6-1 and TRBJ1-1, with 7 bases matching TRBD1. CDR1 is MNHNS, CDR2 SASEGT, per germline. The CDR3 spans 14 residues. V shed 3 bases and J 4 bases; nucleotides not matched to a gene: 5. Written as DNA, the CDR3 is TGTGCCAGCAGTGAGACAGGGATTGTCACTGAAGCTTTCTTT. Its protein is CASSETGIVTEAFF.

This clone was observed a handful of times. This chain joins TRBV18 and TRBJ1-2, with a tentative D call TRBD1 (6 bases). V was trimmed by 6 bases and J by 4 bases, leaving 15 bases between them. Germline V gene lookup returns CDR1 KGHSH and CDR2 LQKENI. This CDR3 region has 14 residues. DNA of the CDR3: TGTGCCAGCTCTCCCCGACAGGAGCTCTATGGCTACACCTTC. It codes for CASSPRQELYGYTF. Full variable domain (rest looked up from reference TRBV18 and TRBJ1-2): NAGVMQNPRHLVRRRGQEARLRCSPMKGHSHVYWYRQLPEEGLKFMVYLQKENIIDESGMPKERFSAEFPKEGPSILRIQQVVRGDSAAYFCASSPRQELYGYTFGSGTRLTVV.

This chain connects TRBV5-5 to TRBJ1-6, with D unclear. The CDR3 is 17 residues long. Germline assignment: CDR1 SGHKS and CDR2 YYEKEE (reference sequence). The germline V and J ends were trimmed by 0 bases and 0 bases, with 10 bases remaining between them. CDR3 sequence (DNA): TGTGCCAGCAGCTTGGACAGCCCGAGCTCCTATAATTCACCCCTCCACTTT. The encoded protein is CASSLDSPSSYNSPLHF.

The rearrangement links TRBV6-5 to TRBJ2-6; tentative D call: TRBD1 (5 bases). Germline V gives CDR1 MNHEY, CDR2 SVGAGI. V lost 7 bases to trimming and J lost 5 bases, with 12 bases between them. The CDR3 loop spans 14 amino acids. The CDR3 bases are TGTGCCAGCAACCAGGGTTCTAGGGCCAACGTCCTGACTTTC. This sequence encodes CASNQGSRANVLTF.

V and J are TRBV9 and TRBJ2-7, with D possibly TRBD2 on 6 matching bases. CDR1 is SGDLS, CDR2 YYNGEE, per germline. The CDR3 contains 15 residues. Trimming cost V 3 bases and J 6 bases, with 19 bases left between them. CDR3 loop: CASSARRDSSTEQYF. DNA of the CDR3: TGTGCCAGCAGCGCCCGGAGGGACTCCTCCACCGAGCAGTACTTC.

The genes are TRBV6-1 and TRBJ1-4; 7 positions match TRBD1. The CDR3 is 17 residues long. J was trimmed by 6 bases and V by 1 base; bases with no gene match: 11. The germline CDR1 and CDR2 sequences are MNHNS and SASEGT. As DNA, the CDR3 is TGTGCCAGCAGTGAAGGGTCCGAAGGACAGGCTTATGAAAAACTGTTTTTT. Translated, it gives CASSEGSEGQAYEKLFF.

Comment on this clone: The sample has other DNA sequences that encode this CDR3 too. The gene calls are TRBV7-9 and TRBJ1-1; no definite D call. Trimming pared 2 bases from V and 1 base from J, leaving 5 bases between. CDR1 is SEHNR and CDR2 is FQNEAQ in the germline V gene (reference sequence). This CDR3 comprises 13 residues. Here the CDR3 reads CASSLQENTEAFF. The CDR3 nucleotides are TGTGCCAGCAGCTTACAGGAGAACACTGAAGCTTTCTTT.